One T cell receptor beta chain is described in this entry. In the source study's methods: By means of reference gene primer amplification, nucleated cell counts were estimated. The repertoire was sequenced with immunoSEQ multiplex PCR; TCRdb's copy has only in-frame clones and lacks some. That table gives V, J and clone size, and the DNA gave D and trimming. The sample lists just over 650,000 clones, 75% to 90% seen once, with over 0.2% in the top ten. This entry is derived from a study of blood T cell repertoires in COVID-19. Study details: The United States, Italy and Spain were the sources of the acute and convalescent COVID-19 samples.

Looked up from germline, CDR1 is MDHEN and CDR2 is SYDVKM. Trimming removed 4 bases from V and 4 bases from J; junction bases left unmatched: 9. The CDR3 is 16 amino acids. Sequencing was done on a sample of peripheral blood. V gene TRBV28 combines with J gene TRBJ1-3; the match to TRBD1 covers 8 bases. This receptor was taken from a woman aged 18-30 years with acute or convalescent COVID-19. Written as DNA, the CDR3 is TGTGCCAGCAGTTCCGCAAGGACAGGGAACGGAAACACCATATATTTT. It encodes CASSSARTGNGNTIYF. Full variable domain (remainder filled in from reference TRBV28 and TRBJ1-3): DVKVTQSSRYLVKRTGEKVFLECVQDMDHENMFWYRQDPGLGLRLIYFSYDVKMKEKGDIPEGYSVSREKKERFSLILESASTNQTSMYLCASSSARTGNGNTIYFGEGSWLTVV.